The rows below give T cell receptor beta chains drawn from one sample of a study of blood T cell repertoires in COVID-19. TCRdb keeps only in-frame clones here, not all; method: immunoSEQ multiplex PCR. The data contain roughly 62,000 clones, more than 65% of them singletons. Sequencing input: peripheral blood. These receptor sequences come from a woman older than 75 with active or convalescent COVID-19. Both conserved end residues are part of each CDR3. A D gene is named only where the DNA matches it firmly. A row's size may be missing; if present it is once, few, many or a size class.

>TRBD1|NA|TRBV19|TRBJ1-2
CASSFGTATRGYTF
TGTGCCAGTAGTTTCGGGACAGCGACTCGGGGCTACACCTTC
>TRBD1|NA|TRBV16|TRBJ2-1
CASSQSGQGALNEQFF
TGTGCCAGCAGCCAATCAGGCCAGGGGGCGCTTAATGAGCAGTTCTTC
>TRBD1|few|TRBV11-2|TRBJ1-1
CASSPDRAGEAFF
TGTGCCAGCAGCCCGGACAGGGCGGGTGAAGCTTTCTTT
>NA|NA|TRBV12-3/TRBV12-4|TRBJ1-2
CASSPRQRGYTF
TGTGCCAGCAGTCCTCGACAGCGCGGCTACACCTTC
>NA|NA|TRBV11-2|TRBJ1-3
CASSLVGRGSGNTIYF
TGTGCCAGCAGCTTAGTAGGCCGAGGCTCTGGAAACACCATATATTTT
>NA|NA|TRBV11-1|TRBJ1-2
CASSADSYGYTF
TGTGCCAGCAGCGCCGACAGCTATGGCTACACCTTC
>TRBD1|once|TRBV6-6|TRBJ2-1
CASSEGASYNEQFF
TGTGCCAGTAGTGAGGGGGCCTCCTACAATGAGCAGTTCTTC
>NA|NA|TRBV10-3|TRBJ1-4
CAISDTTTNEKLFF
TGTGCCATCAGTGACACAACAACTAATGAAAAACTGTTTTTT
>NA|NA|TRBV19|TRBJ2-2
CASSPTRAGELFF
TGTGCCAGTAGCCCAACCCGCGCCGGGGAGCTGTTTTTT
>TRBD1|NA|TRBV3-1/TRBV3-2|TRBJ1-4
CASSQGTGKKEKLFF
TGTGCCAGCAGCCAGGGGACAGGGAAGAAAGAAAAACTGTTTTTT
>TRBD1|NA|TRBV12-3/TRBV12-4|TRBJ1-1
CASSLDRGSAFF
TGTGCCAGCAGTTTGGACAGGGGCAGTGCTTTCTTT
>NA|few|TRBV5-5|TRBJ1-3
CASSLALGGTSGNTIYF
TGTGCCAGCAGCTTGGCACTAGGAGGTACCTCTGGAAACACCATATATTTT
>NA|once|TRBV5-8|TRBJ1-2
CASSSGRGLGGYTF
TGTGCCAGCAGCTCGGGCCGAGGGCTGGGAGGCTACACCTTC
>NA|NA|TRBV5-1|TRBJ2-3
CASSQRQADTQYF
TGCGCCAGCAGCCAACGACAGGCAGATACGCAGTATTTT
>NA|NA|TRBV3-1/TRBV3-2|TRBJ2-5
CASSLGVGSGRETQYF
TGTGCCAGCAGCCTGGGGGTTGGTAGCGGTAGGGAGACCCAGTACTTC
>TRBD2|NA|TRBV29-1|TRBJ2-5
CSVYGTSGGETQYF
TGCAGCGTTTACGGGACTAGCGGTGGAGAGACCCAGTACTTC
>NA|NA|TRBV28|TRBJ1-4
CASSPPGLQRGEKLFF
TGTGCCAGCAGCCCCCCGGGACTTCAGCGAGGCGAAAAACTGTTTTTT
>TRBD1|NA|TRBV24-1|TRBJ1-3
CATCSDRGHGNTIYF
TGTGCCACCTGCTCGGACAGGGGGCATGGAAACACCATATATTTT
>NA|NA|TRBV19|TRBJ1-4
CASKRTQQNYEKLFF
TGTGCCAGTAAACGGACTCAGCAGAATTATGAAAAACTGTTTTTT
>TRBD1|once|TRBV12-5|TRBJ1-1
CASGYGQGKASNTEAFF
TGTGCTAGTGGTTATGGACAGGGGAAGGCTTCCAACACTGAAGCTTTCTTT
>NA|few|TRBV20-1|TRBJ2-7
CSARRAQEQYF
TGCAGTGCTAGACGAGCGCAAGAGCAGTACTTC
>NA|NA|TRBV21-1|TRBJ1-2
CASSPRTGYGYTF
TGTGCCAGCAGCCCCCGGACAGGGTATGGCTACACCTTC
>TRBD1|NA|TRBV28|TRBJ1-6
CASSLSHTGGGSPLHF
TGTGCCAGCAGTTTAAGCCATACAGGGGGGGGATCACCCCTCCACTTT
>NA|NA|TRBV5-1|TRBJ1-6
CASSLAPTSPLHF
TGCGCCAGCAGCTTGGCCCCTACTTCACCCCTCCACTTT
>NA|NA|TRBV3-1/TRBV3-2|TRBJ2-7
CASSHDGTFTSYEQYF
TGTGCCAGCAGCCATGATGGGACTTTCACTTCCTACGAGCAGTACTTC
>NA|few|TRBV7-3|TRBJ2-1
CASSLPGGAMDEQFF
TGTGCCAGCAGCCTCCCAGGAGGGGCTATGGATGAGCAGTTCTTC
>TRBD1|NA|TRBV5-1|TRBJ1-1
CASSRTGAHTEAFF
TGCGCCAGCAGTAGGACAGGGGCGCACACTGAAGCTTTCTTT
>NA|NA|TRBV15|TRBJ2-1
CATSRDRGSYNEQFF
TGTGCCACCAGCAGAGATAGGGGGTCCTACAATGAGCAGTTCTTC
>NA|few|TRBV5-1|TRBJ2-5
CASSLGGLTGFQETQYF
TGCGCCAGCAGCTTGGGTGGGTTAACAGGGTTCCAAGAGACCCAGTACTTC
>NA|NA|TRBV7-9|TRBJ2-7
CASSRGGGRDEQYF
TGTGCCAGCAGTCGGGGCGGGGGCCGGGACGAGCAGTACTTC
>NA|NA|TRBV2|TRBJ1-6
CATQLEADSPLHF
TGTGCCACCCAACTAGAGGCGGATTCACCCCTCCACTTT
>TRBD1|NA|TRBV12-5|TRBJ2-1
CASGLVLNRGFNEQFF
TGTGCTAGTGGTTTGGTACTCAACAGGGGGTTCAATGAGCAGTTCTTC
>TRBD1|NA|TRBV5-1|TRBJ1-1
CASGWGQGTEAFF
TGCGCCAGCGGATGGGGACAGGGCACTGAAGCTTTCTTT
>TRBD2|NA|TRBV7-2|TRBJ2-6
CATHYGGSGANVLTF
TGTGCCACCCATTACGGGGGGTCTGGGGCCAACGTCCTGACTTTC
>NA|NA|TRBV5-8|TRBJ1-2
CASSFSTLHYGYTF
TGTGCCAGCAGCTTTAGCACCCTTCACTATGGCTACACCTTC
>TRBD1|NA|TRBV11-3|TRBJ1-3
CASSLGDRGRRGNTIYF
TGTGCCAGCAGCTTAGGTGACAGGGGCCGCCGTGGGAACACCATATATTTT
>NA|NA|TRBV19|TRBJ2-2
CASSPANTGELFF
TGTGCCAGTAGTCCGGCGAACACCGGGGAGCTGTTTTTT
>NA|NA|TRBV4-1|TRBJ2-7
CASSQEPGGYAEQYF
TGCGCCAGCAGCCAAGAGCCAGGGGGGTACGCGGAGCAGTACTTC
>TRBD1|NA|TRBV2|TRBJ1-1
CASRATGEAFF
TGTGCCAGCAGAGCGACAGGGGAAGCTTTCTTT
>NA|NA|TRBV9|TRBJ1-2
CASSVAGGGGGYTF
TGTGCCAGCAGCGTAGCCGGCGGTGGAGGAGGCTACACCTTC
>NA|NA|TRBV2|TRBJ1-5
CASSARFRSNQPQHF
TGTGCCAGCAGTGCCCGGTTTCGCAGCAATCAGCCCCAGCATTTT
>NA|NA|TRBV5-1|TRBJ2-1
CASSLEYGSYNEQFF
TGCGCCAGCAGCTTGGAATACGGCTCCTACAATGAGCAGTTCTTC
>NA|NA|TRBV12-5|TRBJ1-1
CASGSSFSGKHTEAFF
TGTGCTAGTGGTTCTTCTTTTTCAGGGAAGCACACTGAAGCTTTCTTT
>TRBD1|NA|TRBV5-1|TRBJ2-1
CASSLDPWDRGRNEQFF
TGCGCCAGCAGCTTGGACCCATGGGACAGGGGGCGAAATGAGCAGTTCTTC
>NA|NA|TRBV10-2|TRBJ1-5
CASSEPASGLQPQHF
TGCGCCAGCAGTGAGCCTGCGTCGGGGTTGCAGCCCCAGCATTTT
>TRBD2|once|TRBV5-1|TRBJ2-1
CASSGTSGGRGEQFF
TGCGCCAGCAGTGGGACTAGCGGGGGGCGGGGTGAGCAGTTCTTC
>NA|NA|TRBV4-2|TRBJ1-4
CASSIRQAGEKLFF
TGTGCCAGCAGCATTCGGCAAGCGGGGGAAAAACTGTTTTTT
>NA|NA|TRBV29-1|TRBJ1-1
CSVARAGTRTEAFF
TGCAGCGTTGCGAGAGCCGGGACTCGGACTGAAGCTTTCTTT
>NA|NA|TRBV5-1|TRBJ1-6
CASSPQDRALSPLHF
TGCGCCAGCAGTCCACAGGACAGAGCCCTATCACCCCTCCACTTT
>TRBD1|NA|TRBV18|TRBJ2-1
CASSPNTGANEQFF
TGTGCCAGCTCCCCCAACACAGGGGCCAATGAGCAGTTCTTC
>NA|NA|TRBV7-9|TRBJ1-2
CASSSSGTNLNYGYTF
TGTGCCAGCAGCTCATCCGGGACAAACTTAAACTATGGCTACACCTTC
>TRBD2|NA|TRBV10-2|TRBJ2-1
CASSALAGGYNEQFF
TGCGCCAGCAGTGCCTTAGCGGGGGGATACAATGAGCAGTTCTTC
>NA|NA|TRBV27|TRBJ1-2
CASSLRGDSLVDYGYTF
TGTGCCAGCAGTTTACGGGGGGACTCCCTAGTGGACTATGGCTACACCTTC
>NA|NA|TRBV2|TRBJ1-5
CASSETTGPNQPQHF
TGTGCCAGCAGCGAGACGACAGGACCTAATCAGCCCCAGCATTTT
>NA|NA|TRBV5-1|TRBJ2-5
CASSLYRGGETQYF
TGCGCCAGCAGCTTGTACAGGGGAGGAGAGACCCAGTACTTC
>NA|NA|TRBV6-1|TRBJ2-5
CASSNRQDLQETQYF
TGTGCCAGCAGTAACCGACAGGACCTCCAAGAGACCCAGTACTTC
>TRBD2|NA|TRBV5-8|TRBJ2-1
CASRWGGYNEQFF
TGTGCCAGCCGATGGGGGGGCTACAATGAGCAGTTCTTC